These T cell receptor beta chains were read from a single sample in a study of shared clonotypes between healthy human individuals. Assay used: immunoSEQ multiplex PCR; TCRdb lists only in-frame clones, some missing. The data contain fewer than 3 million clones, roughly 92% of them singletons. The specimen sequenced was naive CD4+ T cells from PBMCs. These receptors were obtained from a man aged 18 to 29 in good health. Some clones in this sample may be carry-over from other donors' samples. Each CDR3 is given with its conserved first and last residue. Rows give clone size only sometimes, using once, few, many, or a class for an expanded clone.

V: TRBV9; size: -; J: TRBJ1-1; CDR3: CASSPAGAWSTEAFF
V: TRBV29-1; size: -; J: TRBJ2-1; CDR3: CSVLIPGLARNEQFF
V: TRBV29-1; size: -; J: TRBJ1-3; CDR3: CSVAPLAGNTIYF
V: TRBV6-9; size: -; J: TRBJ2-2; CDR3: CANLGELFF
V: TRBV15; size: -; J: TRBJ1-3; CDR3: CATSRRQSSGNTIYF
V: TRBV28; size: -; J: TRBJ1-1; CDR3: CASGPLAFF
V: TRBV28; size: once; J: TRBJ2-5; CDR3: CASSWDRGQETQYF
V: TRBV6-5; size: -; J: TRBJ2-4; CDR3: CASSSRDSKNIQYF
V: TRBV29-1; size: -; J: TRBJ2-1; CDR3: CSVEAVSYNEQFF
V: TRBV4-2; size: -; J: TRBJ2-7; CDR3: CASSQARPTSAYEQYF
V: TRBV28; size: -; J: TRBJ1-5; CDR3: CASSLMSIYSNQPQHF
V: TRBV6-5; size: -; J: TRBJ2-7; CDR3: CASSYRDRTHQYF
V: TRBV9; size: -; J: TRBJ2-5; CDR3: CASTRRGGDQETQYF
V: TRBV6-6; size: -; J: TRBJ1-1; CDR3: CASSSPKNTEAFF
V: TRBV28; size: -; J: TRBJ2-7; CDR3: CASRYSGQGKAYEQYF
V: TRBV19; size: once; J: TRBJ2-1; CDR3: CASTPGYFNEQFF
V: TRBV5-1; size: -; J: TRBJ2-1; CDR3: CASSLEGVNNEQFF